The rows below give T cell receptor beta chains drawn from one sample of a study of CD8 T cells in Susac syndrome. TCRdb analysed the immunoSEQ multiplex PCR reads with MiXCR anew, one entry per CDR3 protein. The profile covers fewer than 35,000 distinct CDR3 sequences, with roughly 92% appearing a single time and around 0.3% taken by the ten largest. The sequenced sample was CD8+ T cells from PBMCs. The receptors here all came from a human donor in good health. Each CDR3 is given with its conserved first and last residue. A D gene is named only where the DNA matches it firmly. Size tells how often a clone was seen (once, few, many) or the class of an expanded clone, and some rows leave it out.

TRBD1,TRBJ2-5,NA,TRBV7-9,CASSLGDRAQETQYF,TGTGCCAGCAGCTTAGGGGACAGGGCCCAAGAGACCCAGTACTTC
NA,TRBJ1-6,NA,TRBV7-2,CASSLVPGDYNSPLHF,TGTGCCAGCAGCTTAGTTCCAGGGGACTATAATTCACCCCTCCACTTT
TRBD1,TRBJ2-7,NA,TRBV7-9,CASRGTATYEQYF,TGTGCCAGCAGGGGGACAGCGACCTACGAGCAGTACTTC
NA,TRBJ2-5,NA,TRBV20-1,CSASTTQETQYF,TGCAGTGCTAGCACAACCCAAGAGACCCAGTACTTC
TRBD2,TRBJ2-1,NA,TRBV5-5,CASSFERGRNYNEQFF,TGTGCCAGCAGCTTCGAGCGGGGGAGAAATTACAATGAGCAGTTCTTC
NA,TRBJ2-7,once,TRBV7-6,CASSPEGFRSEQYF,TGTGCCAGCAGCCCGGAAGGGTTTCGGTCCGAGCAGTACTTC
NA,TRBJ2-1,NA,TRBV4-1,CASSQDAGKYNEQFF,TGCGCCAGCAGCCAAGATGCAGGAAAATACAATGAGCAGTTCTTC
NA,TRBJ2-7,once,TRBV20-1,CSARGLVGGEQYF,TGCAGTGCTAGGGGGCTTGTGGGGGGCGAGCAGTACTTC
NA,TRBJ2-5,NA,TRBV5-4,CASSLRADQETQYF,TGTGCCAGCAGCTTAAGGGCAGATCAAGAGACCCAGTACTTC
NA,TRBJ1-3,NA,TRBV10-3,CAISETGPQVSGNTIYF,TGTGCCATCAGTGAGACGGGTCCACAGGTCTCTGGAAACACCATATATTTT
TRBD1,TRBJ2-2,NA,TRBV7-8,CASSLTGGTGELFF,TGTGCCAGCAGCTTGACAGGGGGAACCGGGGAGCTGTTTTTT
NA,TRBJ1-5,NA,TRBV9,CASSVGSNQPQHF,TGTGCCAGCAGCGTAGGGTCCAATCAGCCCCAGCATTTT
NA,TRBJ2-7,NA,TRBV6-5,CASSFLGTHYEQYF,TGTGCCAGCAGTTTCTTAGGGACACATTACGAGCAGTACTTC
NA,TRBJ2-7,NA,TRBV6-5,CASSSDRNYEQYF,TGTGCCAGCAGTTCCGACAGGAACTACGAGCAGTACTTC
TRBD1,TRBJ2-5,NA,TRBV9,CASSEGFGQGGRETQYF,TGTGCCAGCAGCGAGGGATTCGGACAGGGAGGTAGAGAGACCCAGTACTTC
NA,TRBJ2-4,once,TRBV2,CASSLLNIQYF,TGTGCCAGCAGCCTATTAAACATTCAGTACTTC
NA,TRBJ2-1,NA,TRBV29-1,CSVEDEVGQLNNEQFF,TGCAGCGTTGAAGATGAGGTTGGCCAGCTTAACAATGAGCAGTTCTTC
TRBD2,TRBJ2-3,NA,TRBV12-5,CASLGLAGNTDTQYF,TGTGCTAGCCTGGGGCTAGCGGGGAACACAGATACGCAGTATTTT
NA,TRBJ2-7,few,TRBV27,CASSLLPGQHYEQYF,TGTGCCAGCAGTTTATTACCGGGACAACACTACGAGCAGTACTTC
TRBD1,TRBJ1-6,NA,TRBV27,CASSYRDRGLAYNSPLHF,TGTGCCAGCAGTTACCGGGACAGGGGCCTTGCCTATAATTCACCCCTCCACTTT
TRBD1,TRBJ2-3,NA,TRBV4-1,CASSPHRGTGTDTQYF,TGCGCCAGCAGCCCCCATAGGGGGACAGGGACAGATACGCAGTATTTT
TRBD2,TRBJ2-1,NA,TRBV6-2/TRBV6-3,CASSYFIISGGVNEQFF,TGTGCCAGCAGTTACTTTATCATCTCGGGGGGGGTCAATGAGCAGTTCTTC
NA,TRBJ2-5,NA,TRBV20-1,CSARDINGGETQYF,TGCAGTGCTAGAGATATTAACGGCGGGGAGACCCAGTACTTC
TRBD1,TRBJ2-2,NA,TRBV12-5,CASGRTGGRTGELFF,TGTGCTAGTGGCCGGACAGGGGGCCGGACCGGGGAGCTGTTTTTT
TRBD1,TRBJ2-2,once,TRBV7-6,CASSPRTGGTGELFF,TGTGCCAGCAGCCCCCGGACAGGGGGCACCGGGGAGCTGTTTTTT
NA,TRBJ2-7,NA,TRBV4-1,CASSPTDALFPSLDF,TGCGCCAGCAGCCCCACAGATGCGCTCTTTCCCTCGCTGGACTTC
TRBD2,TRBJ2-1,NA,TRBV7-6,CASSYLAGGDQSYNEQFF,TGTGCCAGCAGCTATTTAGCGGGGGGAGACCAGTCCTACAATGAGCAGTTCTTC
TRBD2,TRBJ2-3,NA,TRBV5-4,CASSLYGRGGVEDTQYF,TGTGCCAGCAGCTTGTATGGGCGCGGGGGGGTCGAGGATACGCAGTATTTT
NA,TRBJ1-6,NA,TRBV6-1,CASSEGDTYYNSPLHF,TGTGCCAGCAGTGAAGGGGACACCTACTATAATTCACCCCTCCACTTT
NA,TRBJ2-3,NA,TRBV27,CASSLSRTDTQYF,TGTGCCAGCAGTTTATCGCGCACAGATACGCAGTATTTT
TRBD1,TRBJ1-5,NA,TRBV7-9,CASSLEGDRGQPQHF,TGTGCCAGCAGCTTAGAGGGCGACAGGGGTCAGCCCCAGCATTTT
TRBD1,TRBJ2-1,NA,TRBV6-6,CASGSRDRGGNEQFF,TGTGCCAGCGGGAGTCGGGACAGGGGCGGGAATGAGCAGTTCTTC
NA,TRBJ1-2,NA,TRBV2,CASRVAGARTEYGYTF,TGTGCCAGCAGGGTCGCAGGGGCGAGGACGGAGTATGGCTACACCTTC
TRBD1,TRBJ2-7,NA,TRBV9,CASSAEGGQGANEQYF,TGTGCCAGCAGCGCCGAAGGGGGACAGGGGGCCAACGAGCAGTACTTC
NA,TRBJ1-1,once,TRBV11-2,CASSLVGENTEAFF,TGTGCCAGCAGCTTAGTGGGTGAGAACACTGAAGCTTTCTTT
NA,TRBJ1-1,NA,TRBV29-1,CSVGSTRNTEAFF,TGCAGCGTTGGCTCGACGAGGAACACTGAAGCTTTCTTT
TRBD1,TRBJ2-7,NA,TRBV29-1,CSLGTGPSYEQYF,TGCAGCCTCGGGACAGGTCCCTCCTACGAGCAGTACTTC
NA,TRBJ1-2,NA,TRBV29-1,CSVEEGTELYGYTF,TGCAGCGTTGAAGAGGGAACAGAGCTCTATGGCTACACCTTC
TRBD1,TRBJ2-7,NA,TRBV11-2,CATSLDRTGAREQYF,TGTGCCACCAGCTTAGATCGAACAGGGGCGAGGGAGCAGTACTTC
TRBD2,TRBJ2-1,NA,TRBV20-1,CSASGGWRNEQFF,TGCAGTGCTAGCGGGGGGTGGAGGAATGAGCAGTTCTTC
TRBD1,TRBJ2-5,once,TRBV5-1,CASSLMTGMQETQYF,TGCGCCAGCAGCCTCATGACAGGGATGCAAGAGACCCAGTACTTC
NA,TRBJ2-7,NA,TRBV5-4,CASSLPGGVGYEQYF,TGTGCCAGCAGCCTCCCGGGGGGCGTTGGGTACGAGCAGTACTTC
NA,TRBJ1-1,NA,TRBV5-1,CASSARTDSYTEAFF,TGCGCCAGCAGCGCCCGGACGGACTCTTACACTGAAGCTTTCTTT
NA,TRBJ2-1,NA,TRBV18,CASSPWDGSSYNEQFF,TGTGCCAGCTCACCATGGGACGGTAGCTCCTACAATGAGCAGTTCTTC
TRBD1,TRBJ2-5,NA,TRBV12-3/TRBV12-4,CASSGGQGSRETQYF,TGTGCCAGCAGTGGGGGACAGGGTTCCAGAGAGACCCAGTACTTC
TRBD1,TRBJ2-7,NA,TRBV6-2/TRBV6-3,CASIHRDRGYEQYF,TGTGCCAGCATCCACCGGGACAGGGGCTACGAGCAGTACTTC
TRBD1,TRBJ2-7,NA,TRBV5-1,CASSLGTGSSYEQYF,TGCGCCAGCAGCTTGGGGACAGGGAGCTCCTACGAGCAGTACTTC
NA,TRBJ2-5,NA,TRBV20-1,CSAALEETQYF,TGCAGTGCTGCGCTGGAAGAGACCCAGTACTTC